These 22 T cell receptor beta chains originate from one sample sequenced in a study of beta chain features in type 1 diabetes. The isolated RNA, all of it, was reverse transcribed, so expressed TCRB transcripts were what got sequenced. Produced via immunoSEQ multiplex PCR; TCRdb's table is partial and in-frame only. The table has 140,000 to 150,000 clones, under 60% seen once. Source material: Tregs from blood. The receptors originated from a man between 18 and 29 years old in good health.

In this sample, this clone turned up once. The chain's CDR3 is CASSLTPRRRETQYF. CDR3 nucleotide sequence: TGTGCCAGCAGTCTGACCCCGAGGCGGAGAGAGACCCAGTACTTC. This chain uses TRBV27 with TRBJ2-5; D gene uncertain. This CDR3 has 15 residues. Germline assignment: CDR1 MNHEY and CDR2 SMNVEV (reference sequence). Trimming took off 5 bases at V and 4 bases at J, with 17 bases between the two ends.

V usage is TRBV15 and J usage is TRBJ1-2, with D uncertain. Trimming removed 5 bases at V and 3 bases at J, with 13 bases between. Germline lookup yields CDR1 LNHNV and CDR2 YYDKDF (reference sequence). The CDR3 contains 14 residues. CDR3 loop: CATSDVDGDYGYTF. The DNA of the CDR3 is TGTGCCACCAGCGACGTAGATGGAGACTATGGCTACACCTTC.

The V call is TRBV7-2, the J call TRBJ2-2; D may be TRBD2 (7 bases). Trimming removed 5 bases at V and 6 bases at J, with 13 bases between. CDR3 length: 14 amino acids. The germline CDR1 and CDR2 sequences are SGHTA and FQGNSA. The CDR3 sequence is CASSLGGGAGELFF. For the CDR3, the DNA is TGTGCCAGCAGCCTAGGGGGGGGTGCCGGGGAGCTGTTTTTT.

This clone was recorded a few times. V is TRBV15 and J is TRBJ2-1; 8 bases map to TRBD2. Per germline, CDR1 LNHNV and CDR2 YYDKDF (reference sequence). V trimming: 4 bases; J trimming: 7 bases; junction bases outside the gene matches: 9. The CDR3 is 15 amino acids. The CDR3 DNA sequence: TGTGCCACCAGCACCCGGGGGGGGCCGGGGAATGAGCAGTTCTTC. Its translation is CATSTRGGPGNEQFF. Supplemented by reference TRBV15 and TRBJ2-1, the full variable domain reads DAMVIQNPRYQVTQFGKPVTLSCSQTLNHNVMYWYQQKSSQAPKLLFHYYDKDFNNEADTPDNFQSRRPNTSFCFLDIRSPGLGDTAMYLCATSTRGGPGNEQFFGPGTRLTVL.

V usage is TRBV7-9 and J usage is TRBJ1-1, with D uncertain. Trimming removed 6 bases from V and 3 bases from J, with 14 bases in between. This CDR3 is built from 14 residues. The germline V gene encodes CDR1 SEHNR and CDR2 FQNEAQ (reference sequence). The chain's CDR3 is CASSYRGADTEAFF. The CDR3 DNA reads TGTGCCAGCAGTTATCGGGGTGCGGACACTGAAGCTTTCTTT.

This clone was seen just once. This chain connects TRBV5-4 to TRBJ2-2, with TRBD1 matching over 10 bases. This CDR3 comprises 15 residues. CDR1 is SGHNT and CDR2 is YYREEE in the germline V gene (reference sequence). J gave up 8 bases and V 4 bases, and 8 bases lay outside the gene matches. The CDR3 spells CASSTPGQGWGELFF. In DNA, the CDR3 is TGTGCCAGCAGCACACCGGGACAGGGGTGGGGGGAGCTGTTTTTT.

This clone was seen a few times. The chain links TRBV7-9 to TRBJ1-6, with D uncertain. V lost 5 bases and J lost 0, with 17 bases in between. This CDR3 has 18 residues. Germline V lookup: CDR1 SEHNR, CDR2 FQNEAQ (reference sequence). CDR3 region: CASSPGWGGSSYNSPLHF. The CDR3, as DNA: TGTGCCAGCAGCCCCGGCTGGGGAGGGAGCTCCTATAATTCACCCCTCCACTTT.

The chain links TRBV6-5 to TRBJ2-2; maybe TRBD1 (6 bases). Trimming took off 2 bases at V and 8 bases at J, with 6 bases between the two ends. Germline CDR1 is MNHEY and CDR2 is SVGAGI. The length of the CDR3 is 12 residues. As DNA, the CDR3 is TGTGCCAGCAGTTACGGGACAGGGGAGCTGTTTTTT. Translation: CASSYGTGELFF.

The genes are TRBV6-4 and TRBJ1-1; 7 bases are a match to TRBD1. V shed 3 bases, J shed 0 bases, and the junction held 1 base outside the gene matches. Germline V gene sequence: CDR1 MRHNA, CDR2 SNTAGT. This CDR3 is 14 amino acids long. The CDR3 here is CASSEQGLNTEAFF. In DNA, the CDR3 is TGTGCCAGCAGTGAACAGGGGTTGAACACTGAAGCTTTCTTT.

The J gene is TRBJ2-7, the V gene TRBV19, with 7 bases that match TRBD1. This CDR3 is 15 amino acids long. The germline V gene has CDR1 LNHDA and CDR2 SQIVND (reference sequence). The junction had 4 bases not matched to a gene; V was cut back by 2 bases and J by 0 bases. The CDR3 sequence is CASSITHRGSYEQYF. CDR3 DNA: TGTGCCAGTAGTATAACCCACAGGGGCTCCTACGAGCAGTACTTC.

This clone was picked up a small number of times. This sequence joins TRBV18 and TRBJ2-1; the match to TRBD1 covers 10 bases. V lost 2 bases, J lost 5 bases, and 6 bases stayed unmatched. The CDR3 extends over 16 amino acids. CDR1 KGHSH and CDR2 LQKENI come from the germline V gene. CDR3 sequence: CASSPRQGAGHNEQFF. DNA for the CDR3: TGTGCCAGCTCACCAAGACAGGGGGCCGGACACAATGAGCAGTTCTTC.

The chain recombines TRBV12-2 with TRBJ2-5; TRBD2 was called by the table and not checked on the DNA. TRBV12-2 is an annotated pseudogene. This CDR3 has 14 amino acids. DNA for the CDR3: TGTGCAAGTCGCTGGACTAGCGGCCAAGAGACCCAGTACTTC. Its protein product is CASRWTSGQETQYF.

This rearrangement joins TRBV18 to TRBJ1-2; D is possibly TRBD1 (5 bases). This CDR3 comprises 15 residues. CDR1 and CDR2 (germline): KGHSH, LQKENI. V was cut by 3 bases and J by 4 bases, with 15 bases left in between. Here the CDR3 DNA reads TGTGCCAGCTCACCGACGGGCACAGGTCCCTATGGCTACACCTTC. Its protein product is CASSPTGTGPYGYTF.

The chain employs TRBV19 and TRBJ2-7; 9 nucleotides match TRBD2. V dropped 4 bases and J dropped 4; count of bases not matched to a gene: 5. The germline V gene has CDR1 LNHDA and CDR2 SQIVND (reference sequence). The CDR3 extends over 14 amino acids. The DNA for the CDR3 is TGTGCCAGTAGTAGACTAGCGGAGGGATACGAGCAGTACTTC. It yields the protein CASSRLAEGYEQYF. The whole variable domain, filled in from reference TRBV19 and TRBJ2-7, reads DGGITQSPKYLFRKEGQNVTLSCEQNLNHDAMYWYRQDPGQGLRLIYYSQIVNDFQKGDIAEGYSVSREKKESFPLTVTSAQKNPTAFYLCASSRLAEGYEQYFGPGTRLTVT.

In its sample, this clone was seen a few times. V usage is TRBV4-3 and J usage is TRBJ2-3; the D is unclear. This CDR3 spans 14 amino acids. V was shortened by 4 bases and J by 4 bases, with 12 bases between the two germline ends. Per germline, CDR1 LGHNA and CDR2 YSLEER. CDR3 protein: CASSPKRRPDTQYF. In DNA, the CDR3 is TGCGCCAGCAGCCCGAAGAGGCGCCCAGATACGCAGTATTTT.

The chain combines TRBV6-5 with TRBJ1-1; 7 bases match TRBD1. Germline assignment: CDR1 MNHEY and CDR2 SVGAGI. With 5 bases clipped from V and 5 bases from J, the junction kept 11 bases outside the gene matches. There are 15 residues in the CDR3. CDR3 in amino acids: CASSMVRGLGTEAFF. CDR3 nucleotide sequence: TGTGCCAGCAGTATGGTTAGGGGGCTAGGGACTGAAGCTTTCTTT.

The chain carries TRBV9 and TRBJ2-5; 8 positions agree with TRBD1. This CDR3 is 15 amino acids long. Germline V CDR1 and CDR2: SGDLS, YYNGEE. V lost 4 bases, J lost 5 bases, and 10 bases stayed unmatched. The DNA for the CDR3 is TGTGCCAGCAGCCCCCGGACAGGGTTTCGGGAGACCCAGTACTTC. Protein sequence: CASSPRTGFRETQYF. The entire variable domain, with the rest obtained from reference TRBV9 and TRBJ2-5, is as follows: DSGVTQTPKHLITATGQRVTLRCSPRSGDLSVYWYQQSLDQGLQFLIQYYNGEERAKGNILERFSAQQFPDLHSELNLSSLELGDSALYFCASSPRTGFRETQYFGPGTRLLVL.

Worth noting for this clone: In the same sample, other DNA sequences code for this CDR3. The rearrangement joins TRBV4-2 to TRBJ2-7; 9 bases are shared with TRBD1. Germline V CDR1 and CDR2: LGHNA, YNFKEQ. The CDR3 spans 13 residues. Trimming at V came to 3 bases and at J to 4 bases, leaving 1 base not matched to a gene. In nucleotides, the CDR3 is TGTGCCAGCAGCCAGGACAGGGGATACGAGCAGTACTTC. It encodes CASSQDRGYEQYF.

This clone was detected only once. V usage is TRBV2 and J usage is TRBJ1-6; D gene uncertain. V lost 6 bases to trimming and J lost 13 bases, with 10 bases between them. This CDR3 is 11 amino acids long. Looked up from germline, CDR1 is SNHLY and CDR2 is FYNNEI. The CDR3 is CASRLGFPLHF. CDR3 DNA sequence: TGTGCCAGCAGACTTGGTTTCCCCCTCCACTTT.

The V gene is TRBV4-3, the J gene TRBJ2-1; 14 nucleotides align to TRBD2. From germline, CDR1 is LGHNA and CDR2 YSLEER. V was clipped by 2 bases and J by 9 bases; unmatched bases: 6. The CDR3 consists of 16 residues. CDR3 in amino acids: CASSQMTSGGALEQFF. For the CDR3, the DNA is TGCGCCAGCAGCCAAATGACTAGCGGGGGGGCGCTTGAGCAGTTCTTC.

This chain connects TRBV7-2 to TRBJ1-3; D is uncertain. CDR3 size: 13 residues. V shed 5 bases and J shed 0 bases, with 5 bases lying between them. Germline CDR1 reads SGHTA; CDR2 reads FQGNSA. In DNA form, the CDR3 reads TGTGCCAGCAGCAGTAGCTCTGGAAACACCATATATTTT. The encoded protein is CASSSSSGNTIYF.

This clone was seen a few times. The J gene is TRBJ2-7, the V gene TRBV6-1; D possibly corresponds to TRBD1 (5 bases). The V gene lost 6 bases and the J gene lost 2 bases, with 14 bases spanning the gap. Germline V gives CDR1 MNHNS, CDR2 SASEGT. CDR3 length: 14 residues. CDR3 loop: CASRQGHLTYEQYF. The CDR3 region has the DNA TGTGCCAGCAGGCAGGGCCACCTCACCTACGAGCAGTACTTC.